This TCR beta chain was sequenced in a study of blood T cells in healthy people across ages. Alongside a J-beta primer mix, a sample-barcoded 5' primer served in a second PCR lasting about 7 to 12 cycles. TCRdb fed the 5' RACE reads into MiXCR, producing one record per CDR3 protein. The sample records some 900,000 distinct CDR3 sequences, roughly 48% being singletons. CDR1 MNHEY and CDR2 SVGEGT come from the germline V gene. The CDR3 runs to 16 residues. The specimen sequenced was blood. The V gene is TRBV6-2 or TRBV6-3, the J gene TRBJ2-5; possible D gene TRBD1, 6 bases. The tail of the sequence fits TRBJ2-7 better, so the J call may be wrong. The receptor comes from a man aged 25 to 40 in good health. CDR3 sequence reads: CASTPQSRGGTYEQYF. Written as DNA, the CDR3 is TGTGCCAGCACACCACAGAGCAGGGGCGGAACCTACGAGCAGTACTTC.